This TCR beta chain originates from a study of vaccination effects on CD4 cells after COVID-19. Study summary: Samples that were drawn after vaccination came a median of 72 days after the second dose. Each culture well received a few million PBMC. These cells were then cultured in IMDM with about 9.1 IU/ml IL-2 and 10 ug/ml peptides.

Culture lasted around eleven days before CD4+ T cell isolation. Participants each got two BNT162b2 or mRNA-1273 vaccine doses. Generated by immunoSEQ multiplex PCR, the TCRdb table keeps only in-frame clones and is missing some. This table holds about 8,900 clones, around 76% found once. This CDR3 has 16 residues. CDR1 is SGHRS and CDR2 is YFSETQ in the germline V gene. V was clipped by 0 bases and J by 2 bases; unmatched bases: 2. Only a few counts were recorded for this clone. The antigen is not known. Study-wide points: There were few convalescent patients in the study and no early post-infection timepoints. At late timepoints after vaccination, vaccine- and infection-induced clones shrank markedly.

The chain carries TRBV5-1 and TRBJ1-5; TRBD1 agrees at 10 bases. The starting material was CD4+ T cells from PBMCs cultured without peptide, obtained after COVID-19 vaccination. The TCR comes from a human donor who received a COVID-19 vaccine. The DNA for the CDR3 is TGCGCCAGCAGCTTGGGACAGGGGGCCGGCAATCAGCCCCAGCATTTT. Protein product: CASSLGQGAGNQPQHF.